The 25 T cell receptor beta chains in this list originate from one sample, sequenced in a study of T cell repertoires in cytomegalovirus infection. TCRdb re-called the reads through MiXCR, storing one row per CDR3 protein. Counted here are approximately 500,000 distinct CDR3 sequences, more than 15% occurring once; the ten biggest clones make up 20% to 30%. Sequenced input: CD8+ T cells from PBMCs. These receptors were taken from a human donor in good health (CMV status not recorded). Some clones in this sample may be carry-over from other donors' samples.

This clonotype was found many times. The gene calls are TRBV7-9 and TRBJ2-7; D is unclear. CDR1 SEHNR and CDR2 FQNEAQ come from the germline V gene (reference sequence). V was cut by 5 bases and J by 3 bases, with 14 bases left in between. The CDR3 totals 14 residues. Here the CDR3 reads CASSRSGKGYEQYF. The CDR3 DNA sequence: TGTGCCAGCAGCCGGAGTGGGAAGGGCTACGAGCAGTACTTC.

The chain uses TRBV20-1 and TRBJ1-3, with D possibly TRBD1 on 6 matching bases. This CDR3 comprises 15 residues. The germline V and J ends were trimmed by 5 bases and 0 bases, with 14 bases remaining between them. Germline loops: CDR1 DFQATT, CDR2 SNEGSKA (reference sequence). Written as DNA, the CDR3 is TGCAGTGCTCCCCTGAGGGGGACCTCTGGAAACACCATATATTTT. It is translated as CSAPLRGTSGNTIYF.

This chain links TRBV6-1 with TRBJ2-7; D not resolved. This CDR3 is built from 14 residues. Between the trimmed V and J ends, which lost 10 bases and 4 bases, there was a span of 20 bases. The germline V gene encodes CDR1 MNHNS and CDR2 SASEGT. CDR3 in DNA: TGTGCCACCTCACTTGGGTCTTGGAGTTACGAGCAGTACTTC. Translation gives CATSLGSWSYEQYF.

This clonotype was seen repeatedly, ten times or more. This chain joins TRBV4-1 and TRBJ1-4; D gene unclear. Trimming took off 1 base at V and 2 bases at J, with 8 bases between the two ends. This CDR3 is 15 amino acids long. The germline CDR1 and CDR2 sequences are MGHRA and YSYEKL. This chain's CDR3 is CASSQVILTNEKLFF. CDR3 sequence (DNA): TGCGCCAGCAGCCAAGTCATCTTGACTAATGAAAAACTGTTTTTT.

This clonotype was seen a few times. This could be a read error, since a much larger clone is one nucleotide away. Because the CDR3 is missing its conserved closing phenylalanine or tryptophan, this is likely a read error. The chain links TRBV12-3 or TRBV12-4 to TRBJ2-1, with 10 bases identical to TRBD2. The CDR3 is made up of 18 amino acids. Unmatched junction bases numbered 8, after V lost 3 bases and J lost 0 bases. The CDR3 loop is CASSFSGGPVSSYNEQFL. The CDR3 DNA reads TGTGCCAGCAGTTTTAGCGGGGGGCCAGTGAGCTCCTACAATGAGCAGTTCTTA.

The V gene is TRBV5-1, the J gene TRBJ1-1; D gene unclear. V shed 7 bases and J shed 0 bases, with 19 bases lying between them. The CDR3 runs 16 residues. The germline gives CDR1 SGHRS, CDR2 YFSETQ. CDR3 loop: CASFPAVGRMNTEAFF. CDR3 bases: TGCGCCAGCTTTCCGGCGGTAGGCCGGATGAACACTGAAGCTTTCTTT.

This clonotype turned up a few times. The chain recombines TRBV6-6 with TRBJ1-5; 10 nucleotides align to TRBD1. Trimming at V came to 6 bases and at J to 4 bases, leaving 9 bases not matched to a gene. Germline CDR1 MNHNY, CDR2 SVGAGI (reference sequence). The CDR3 spans 16 residues. The CDR3 sequence is CASRWTGGSGNQPQHF. DNA of the CDR3: TGTGCCAGCAGGTGGACAGGGGGTTCCGGAAATCAGCCCCAGCATTTT.

This clonotype has ten or more counts. The chain links TRBV7-6 to TRBJ2-4; D perhaps matches TRBD2 (5 bases). This CDR3 has 14 residues. V lost 5 bases, J lost 0 bases, and 8 bases lay in between. The germline V gene has CDR1 SGHVS and CDR2 FNYEAQ. Written as DNA, the CDR3 is TGTGCCAGCAGCGGAGGTCTAGCCAAAAACATTCAGTACTTC. This sequence encodes CASSGGLAKNIQYF.

In its sample, this clonotype was seen many times. This sequence joins TRBV4-1 and TRBJ2-1; 10 nucleotides match TRBD1. Per germline, CDR1 MGHRA and CDR2 YSYEKL. CDR3 length equals 15 residues. J was trimmed by 7 bases and V by 4 bases; bases with no gene match: 7. The CDR3 sequence: CASSPGTGVRNEQFF. The DNA for the CDR3 is TGCGCCAGCAGCCCGGGGACAGGGGTTAGAAATGAGCAGTTCTTC.

This clonotype showed up just a few times. V is TRBV27 and J is TRBJ1-5; D not certain. This CDR3 is built from 14 residues. Looked up from germline, CDR1 is MNHEY and CDR2 is SMNVEV (reference sequence). The V gene lost 2 bases and the J gene lost 6 bases, with 11 bases spanning the gap. CDR3 amino acids: CASSLATLGQPQHF. In nucleotides, the CDR3 is TGTGCCAGCAGTTTAGCGACCCTTGGTCAGCCCCAGCATTTT.

This clonotype was counted between two and nine times. The V gene is TRBV5-1, the J gene TRBJ2-7, with D maybe TRBD2 (5 bases). Germline CDR1 and CDR2: SGHRS and YFSETQ. The CDR3 sequence is 17 residues long. V gave up 1 base and J gave up 4 bases, with 21 bases separating them. The CDR3 coding sequence is TGCGCCAGCAGCTTGAACGCCAGGCCGGGGAGTATATACGAGCAGTACTTC. This codes for CASSLNARPGSIYEQYF.

This clonotype was recorded a few times. This chain joins TRBV20-1 and TRBJ2-2; 9 bases map to TRBD1. CDR1 is DFQATT and CDR2 is SNEGSKA in the germline V gene (reference sequence). Trimming removed 2 bases from V and 5 bases from J; junction bases left unmatched: 12. The CDR3 contains 17 residues. CDR3 loop: CSARPQTGQGGTGELFF. DNA for the CDR3: TGCAGTGCTAGACCCCAAACGGGACAGGGTGGAACCGGGGAGCTGTTTTTT.

This clonotype has just a few counts. The V and J genes are TRBV5-4 and TRBJ2-3; 8 bases match TRBD1. V dropped 4 bases and J dropped 2; count of bases not matched to a gene: 6. Per the germline V gene, CDR1 is SGHNT and CDR2 is YYREEE (reference sequence). The CDR3 is 15 amino acids. The CDR3 coding sequence is TGTGCCAGCAGCGCAGGACAGGGCCTCACAGATACGCAGTATTTT. This gives the protein CASSAGQGLTDTQYF.

This clonotype turned up a few times. The rearrangement uses TRBV28 and TRBJ2-1, with D possibly being TRBD2 (6 bases). V gave up 2 bases and J gave up 0 bases, with 14 bases separating them. The CDR3 has 17 residues. CDR1 is MDHEN and CDR2 is SYDVKM in the germline V gene. CDR3 nucleotides: TGTGCCAGCAGTTTACTCCGTGCGGGGAGCTCCTACAATGAGCAGTTCTTC. It encodes CASSLLRAGSSYNEQFF.

This clonotype was seen ten or more times. The chain couples TRBV7-9 to TRBJ1-4, with 8 bases matching TRBD1. Germline trimming cut 4 bases from V and 4 bases from J; bases unmatched to any gene: 8. The CDR3 sequence is 16 residues long. The germline V gene encodes CDR1 SEHNR and CDR2 FQNEAQ (reference sequence). The CDR3 protein is CASSSWTGQDNEKLFF. The CDR3 region has the DNA TGTGCCAGCAGCTCCTGGACAGGGCAAGATAATGAAAAACTGTTTTTT.

Comments on this clonotype: Given a much more abundant clone one base away, this may be a read error. The rearrangement joins TRBV7-2 to TRBJ2-1; no definite D call. This CDR3 has 12 amino acids. Germline values: CDR1 SGHTA, CDR2 FQGNSA. CDR3 nucleotides: TGTGCCAGCAGCTTGATGGGCGATGAGCGGTTCTTC. This translates into CASSLMGDERFF.

Remarks on this clonotype: This clone may be a read error of a much larger clone one base away. The chain combines TRBV6-1 with TRBJ2-5, with 11 bases that match TRBD2. The CDR3 is 17 residues long. Germline V gene sequence: CDR1 MNHNS, CDR2 SASEGT. V lost 6 bases to trimming and J lost 1 base; unmatched junction nucleotides: 10. CDR3 sequence reads: CASSLATGTSGQETQYF. The CDR3 nucleotides are TGTGCCAGCAGCCTAGCCACCGGGACTAGCGGCCAAGAGACCCAGTACTTC.

This clonotype showed up many times. J is TRBJ2-1 and V is TRBV19, with D maybe TRBD2 (5 bases). The V gene lost 7 bases and the J gene lost 0 bases, with 13 bases spanning the gap. Germline values: CDR1 LNHDA, CDR2 SQIVND (reference sequence). The CDR3 has 15 amino acids. The CDR3 reads CASTPGFHSYNEQFF. DNA of the CDR3: TGTGCCAGTACCCCGGGATTTCACTCCTACAATGAGCAGTTCTTC.

This rearrangement joins TRBV13 to TRBJ1-2; D is possibly TRBD1 (5 bases). The CDR3 has 13 amino acids. Trimming shortened V by 5 bases and J by 4 bases, and 11 bases separated the two germline ends. Germline V gene sequence: CDR1 PRHDT, CDR2 FYEKMQ (reference sequence). This chain's CDR3 is CASSGDGGYGYTF. The CDR3 DNA reads as TGTGCCAGCAGCGGGGATGGGGGCTATGGCTACACCTTC. Variable domain in full (rest from reference TRBV13 and TRBJ1-2): AAGVIQSPRHLIKEKRETATLKCYPIPRHDTVYWYQQGPGQDPQFLISFYEKMQSDKGSIPDRFSAQQFSDYHSELNMSSLELGDSALYFCASSGDGGYGYTFGSGTRLTVV.

The table lists this clonotype with many counts. The rearrangement links TRBV29-1 to TRBJ1-2; a possible D gene is TRBD1 (6 bases). The CDR3 spans 12 residues. Deletions cut 6 bases from V and 4 bases from J, with 12 bases between. Per germline, CDR1 SQVTM and CDR2 ANQGSEA. CDR3 coding DNA: TGCAGCGTGCCTCTGACAGGCTATGGCTACACCTTC. As protein: CSVPLTGYGYTF.

This clonotype was recorded at least ten times. V usage is TRBV7-3 and J usage is TRBJ1-1; D remains unclear. V was clipped by 5 bases and J by 1 base, with 8 bases between them. The V gene's germline CDR1 is SGHTA and CDR2 FQGTGA. This CDR3 spans 13 amino acids. The CDR3 protein is CASSDRRNTEAFF. CDR3 DNA sequence: TGTGCCAGCAGCGATAGGCGGAACACTGAAGCTTTCTTT.

This clonotype was seen many times. The V call is TRBV28, the J call TRBJ2-3; 9 bases are shared with TRBD2. Germline V gene lookup returns CDR1 MDHEN and CDR2 SYDVKM. The length of the CDR3 is 16 residues. V was pared by 5 bases and J by 0 bases, with 6 bases of the junction left unmatched. The CDR3: CASSPLAGGSTDTQYF. The DNA of the CDR3 is TGTGCCAGCAGTCCCCTCGCGGGAGGGAGCACAGATACGCAGTATTTT.

Points on this clonotype: Given the absence of the conserved phenylalanine or tryptophan at the CDR3 end, a read error is likely. The CDR3 reads CSSSFRGSYEQYL. CDR3 coding DNA: TGTTCCAGCAGTTTTCGGGGCTCCTACGAGCAGTACTTA. This chain links TRBV27 with TRBJ2-7, with D perhaps matching TRBD2 (5 bases). The CDR3 is made up of 13 amino acids. Looked up from germline, CDR1 is MNHEY and CDR2 is SMNVEV (reference sequence).

This clonotype was observed a few times. The J gene is TRBJ2-7, the V gene TRBV6-6, with 7 bases fitting TRBD2. The trim removed 6 bases at V and 3 bases at J, leaving 14 bases unmatched. In germline, CDR1 is MNHNY, CDR2 SVGAGI (reference sequence). This CDR3 comprises 16 residues. The CDR3 sequence: CASRAFDSGIHYEQYF. The CDR3 DNA reads as TGTGCCAGCAGGGCCTTCGACAGCGGGATCCACTACGAGCAGTACTTC.

The CDR3, as DNA: TGTGCCAGCAGTCCTTCTCGGGACAGGGGGGACACAGATACGCAGTATTTT. It encodes CASSPSRDRGDTDTQYF. V and J are TRBV7-4 and TRBJ2-3; 11 positions agree with TRBD1. V lost 6 bases to trimming and J lost 2 bases; unmatched junction nucleotides: 10. The germline V gene encodes CDR1 SGHVT and CDR2 SQSDAQ. There are 17 residues in the CDR3.